The clone carrying this TCR beta chain was counted between two and nine times. As yet, its antigen is unknown. The sample belongs to a study of blood T cells in healthy people across ages. Regarding the study as a whole: One million T cells yielded diversity estimates that were considered underestimates.

Combining a sample-barcoded 5' primer with a J-beta primer mix, a second PCR ran for about 6 to 12 cycles. With 12 random nucleotides, a template-switch adaptor tagged each individual cDNA molecule. TCRdb reprocessed the 5' RACE reads with MiXCR, giving one entry per CDR3 protein. The sample contains nearly 800,000 distinct CDR3 sequences, about 56% of which appear only once. With 2 bases clipped from V and 2 bases from J, the junction kept 6 bases outside the gene matches. Germline V gene data show CDR1 as MNHEY and CDR2 as SVGAGI. This CDR3 comprises 16 residues. This clonotype was sampled from a man aged 35 to 55 in good health. The chain couples TRBV6-5 to TRBJ2-5; the match to TRBD1 covers 9 bases. Material: blood. CDR3 nucleotide sequence: TGTGCCAGCAGTTACAACAGTGGGACAGGGCAAGAGACCCAGTACTTC. Its translation: CASSYNSGTGQETQYF.